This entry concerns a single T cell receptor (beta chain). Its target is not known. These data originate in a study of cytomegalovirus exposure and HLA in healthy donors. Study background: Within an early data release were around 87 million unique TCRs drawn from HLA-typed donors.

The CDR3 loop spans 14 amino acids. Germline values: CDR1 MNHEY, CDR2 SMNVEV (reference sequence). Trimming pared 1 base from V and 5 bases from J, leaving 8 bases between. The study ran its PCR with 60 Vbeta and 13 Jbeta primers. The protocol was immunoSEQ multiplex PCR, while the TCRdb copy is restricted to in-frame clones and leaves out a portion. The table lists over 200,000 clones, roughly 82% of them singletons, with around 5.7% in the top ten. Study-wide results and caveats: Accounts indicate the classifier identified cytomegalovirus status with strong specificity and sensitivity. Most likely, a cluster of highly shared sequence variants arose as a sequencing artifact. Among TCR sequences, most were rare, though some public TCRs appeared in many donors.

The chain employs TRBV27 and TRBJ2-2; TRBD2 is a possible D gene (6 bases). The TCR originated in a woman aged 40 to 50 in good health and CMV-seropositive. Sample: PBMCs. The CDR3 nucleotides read TGTGCCAGCAGTTTATACGGGACTACCGGGGAGCTGTTTTTT. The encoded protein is CASSLYGTTGELFF.